This TCR beta chain stems from a study of post-analysis software for immune sequencing data. As to this clonotype: Its antigen is not identified.

Overall study findings and caveats: Controls showed lower frequencies than patients for several TRBV segments, and TRBV5-6, TRBV5-1 and TRBV20-1 were among these.

Carried by the TCR beta cDNA libraries were unique molecular identifiers. TCRdb reanalysed the PCR reads using MiXCR and keeps one entry per CDR3 protein. The sample consists of some 800,000 distinct CDR3 sequences, about 43% of them appearing once. The germline V and J ends were trimmed by 2 bases and 5 bases, with 12 bases remaining between them. CDR1 is SGHAT and CDR2 is FQNNGV in the germline V gene. This CDR3 is 14 amino acids long. Sequenced material: blood. This clonotype was obtained from a girl aged 5 to 17 with multiple sclerosis. This chain connects TRBV11-2 to TRBJ2-5; D not certain. CDR3 bases: TGTGCCAGCAGCTTAAAACCCTTCTTCGAGACCCAGTACTTC. It is translated as CASSLKPFFETQYF.